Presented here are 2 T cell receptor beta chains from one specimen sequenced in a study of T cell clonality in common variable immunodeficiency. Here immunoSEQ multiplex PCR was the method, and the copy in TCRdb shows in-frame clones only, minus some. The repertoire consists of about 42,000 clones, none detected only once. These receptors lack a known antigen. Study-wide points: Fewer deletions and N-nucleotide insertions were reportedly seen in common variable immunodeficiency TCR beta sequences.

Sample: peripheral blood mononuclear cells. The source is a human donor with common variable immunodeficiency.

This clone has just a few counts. CDR3 sequence: CASRQPGQTTYEQYF. Partial CDR3 DNA: TGTGCCAGCAGACAACCGGGACAGACAACCTACGAG. This chain connects TRBV7-9 to TRBJ2-7, with 7 bases aligning to TRBD1. Read data end 3 residues before the CDR3 end; the end is taken from the germline J gene. Germline loops: CDR1 SEHNR, CDR2 FQNEAQ (reference sequence). V shed 6 bases, J shed 2 bases, and the junction held 10 bases outside the gene matches. The CDR3 runs to 15 residues.

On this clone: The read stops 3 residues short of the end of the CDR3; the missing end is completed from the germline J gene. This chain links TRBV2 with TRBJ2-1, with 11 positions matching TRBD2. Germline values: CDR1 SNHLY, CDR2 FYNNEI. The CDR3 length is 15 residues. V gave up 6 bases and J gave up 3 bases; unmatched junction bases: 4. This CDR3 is CASRETSGSYNEQFF. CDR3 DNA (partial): TGTGCCAGCAGGGAAACTAGCGGGAGCTACAATGAG.